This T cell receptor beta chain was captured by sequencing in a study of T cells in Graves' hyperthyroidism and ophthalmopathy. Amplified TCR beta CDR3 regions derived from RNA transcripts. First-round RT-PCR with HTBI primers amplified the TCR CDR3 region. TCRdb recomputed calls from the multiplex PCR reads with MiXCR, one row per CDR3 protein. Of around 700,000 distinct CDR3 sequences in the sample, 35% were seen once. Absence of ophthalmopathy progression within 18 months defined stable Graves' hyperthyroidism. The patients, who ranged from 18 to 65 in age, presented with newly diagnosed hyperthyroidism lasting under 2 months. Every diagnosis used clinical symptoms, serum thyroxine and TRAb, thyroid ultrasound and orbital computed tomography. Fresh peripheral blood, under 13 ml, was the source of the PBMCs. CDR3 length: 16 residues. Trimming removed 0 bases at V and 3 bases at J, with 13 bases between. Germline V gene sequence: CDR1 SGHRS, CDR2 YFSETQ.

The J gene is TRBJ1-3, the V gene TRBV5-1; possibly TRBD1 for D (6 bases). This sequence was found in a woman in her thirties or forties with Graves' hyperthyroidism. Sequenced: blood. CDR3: CASSLAGADGGNTIYF. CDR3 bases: TGCGCCAGCAGCTTGGCAGGGGCCGACGGTGGAAACACCATATATTTT.